This TCR beta chain was sequenced in a study of OX40 agonist ivuxolimab in advanced cancers. Whole-study context: Each dose-escalation patient presented with hepatocellular carcinoma, melanoma, renal cell or head and neck cancer. The dose-escalation cohort was about 87% male, with a mean age of about 56 years, ranging roughly 20 to 90. Study conclusions and caveats: CD8+ T cells were the subset that, on average, had more expanded clones than CD4+.

The data were produced by immunoSEQ multiplex PCR, yet TCRdb's version contains in-frame clones alone and is incomplete. The sample lists some 66,000 clones, approximately 89% seen once, with around 0.56% in the top ten. V was cut by 3 bases and J by 7 bases, with 15 bases left in between. This CDR3 region has 15 residues. Germline V CDR1 and CDR2: WSHSY, SAAADI. Concerning this clone itself: Its antigen is unidentified.

The V and J genes are TRBV10-2 and TRBJ1-4; TRBD1 might be the D (5 bases). The sequence was collected from an adult with an advanced solid tumor such as melanoma, head and neck, liver or kidney cancer. The sample consisted of CD4+ or CD8+ T cells sorted from blood, taken in a trial of the OX40 agonist ivuxolimab. Here the CDR3 DNA reads TGCGCCAGCAGTGACAGGAAGGGGATAAGTGAAAAACTGTTTTTT. Translated, it gives CASSDRKGISEKLFF.